The T cell receptor (beta chain) under discussion was sequenced for a study of spatial heterogeneity in lung cancer. Study details: Counts of TCR transcripts in tumor regions tracked strongly with a T cell module score that came from matched bulk RNA-seq. Whole-study results and caveats: Tumoral mutation counts were tracked by counts of expanded intratumoral alpha and beta TCRs.

By share, this clonotype ranks as medium-sized (0.01 to 0.1%). The antigen is not known. Since it is a stray read in a library aimed at alpha chains, this beta chain has a size that is not meaningful. Sample time point: sample taken at primary tumor resection. TCRdb ran MiXCR on the 5' RACE reads and lists one entry per CDR3 protein. The sample comprises about 6,000 distinct CDR3 sequences, around 15% of which are singletons, and approximately 10% rests with the top ten. This CDR3 region has 13 residues. V gave up 5 bases and J gave up 7 bases, with 12 bases separating them. Germline V gene lookup returns CDR1 MNHEY and CDR2 SMNVEV (reference sequence).

The sample here was lung tumor tissue, taken at surgery. This clonotype originated in a male donor with early-stage non-small cell lung cancer. This chain uses TRBV27 with TRBJ1-5, with D possibly TRBD1 on 6 matching bases. This CDR3 reads CASSREGGQPQHF. The CDR3 DNA reads as TGTGCCAGCAGTCGGGAGGGGGGACAGCCCCAGCATTTT.